Listed here is a single TCR beta chain. Antigen: not known. The CDR3 covers 16 residues. The V and J ends lost 6 bases and 2 bases, in that order; junction bases with no gene match: 5. Looked up from germline, CDR1 is MNHNS and CDR2 is SASEGT. This specimen comes from a study of T-cell reconstitution after alpha-beta-depleted transplantation in children. Study-level points and caveats: Several hundred expanded graft clones reportedly gave rise to the alpha-beta T cells present about two months after transplant. Surviving thymic progenitors and recipient T cells were the source of high TCRbeta diversity at day 60 in some patients. One year post-transplant, T-cell counts and diversity were largely derived from T cells produced anew.

Unique molecular identifiers featured in how the TCRbeta library was prepared. TCRdb re-called the PCR reads through MiXCR, storing one row per CDR3 protein. The top ten clones hold about 51% of a sample with 75,000 to 80,000 distinct CDR3 sequences, 15% to 20% of them seen once. The receptor was derived from a male patient between 2 and 10 years old who had a stem cell transplant for acute lymphoblastic leukemia, so the T cells may come from the graft donor. V and J are TRBV6-1 and TRBJ2-2; TRBD1 agrees at 11 bases. Sample: PBMCs, mostly from graft donor cells, taken 360 days after TCRalphabeta/CD19-depleted stem cell transplant. The CDR3 DNA reads as TGTGCCAGCAGGGACAGGGGGCGGACAAACACCGGGGAGCTGTTTTTT. Its protein is CASRDRGRTNTGELFF.